Presented here are 17 T cell receptor beta chains from one specimen sequenced in a study of blood T cell repertoires in COVID-19. Measured with immunoSEQ multiplex PCR; TCRdb has only the in-frame clones, and not every one. The data hold approximately 220,000 clones, with around 90% observed a single time. Sequencing was done on a sample of PBMCs or T cells enriched from blood (not recorded which). These receptors were obtained from a man younger than 40 who had been exposed to COVID-19.

The chain carries TRBV6-5 and TRBJ2-7; D gene uncertain. Germline assignment: CDR1 MNHEY and CDR2 SVGAGI. Between the trimmed V and J ends, which lost 10 bases and 2 bases, there was a span of 12 bases. This CDR3 is built from 12 residues. In DNA, the CDR3 is TGTGCCATAAGAGGAGATACCTACGAGCAGTACTTC. Translation gives CAIRGDTYEQYF.

The chain carries TRBV6-1 and TRBJ2-1; perhaps TRBD1 as D (5 bases). In germline, CDR1 is MNHNS, CDR2 SASEGT. Between the trimmed V and J ends, which lost 3 bases and 15 bases, there was a span of 12 bases. The CDR3 runs 11 residues. CDR3 sequence: CASSERQFTFF. The CDR3 DNA follows: TGTGCCAGCAGTGAGAGACAGTTCACGTTCTTC.

The CDR3 loop is CASSIASGPSQPQHF. CDR3 sequence (DNA): TGTGCCAGTAGTATTGCGTCAGGCCCAAGCCAGCCCCAGCATTTT. The genes are TRBV19 and TRBJ1-5; no reliable D call. V gave up 3 bases and J gave up 7 bases, with 16 bases separating them. Germline CDR1 is LNHDA and CDR2 is SQIVND (reference sequence). The CDR3 totals 15 residues.

V is TRBV2 and J is TRBJ2-3, with 11 nucleotides matching TRBD2. Germline lookup yields CDR1 SNHLY and CDR2 FYNNEI. The V gene end was trimmed by 5 bases and the J gene end by 3 bases; junction bases not matched to a gene: 4. CDR3 length equals 15 residues. CDR3 region: CASSILAGGTDTQYF. DNA of the CDR3: TGTGCCAGCAGTATCCTAGCGGGGGGAACAGATACGCAGTATTTT.

V usage is TRBV7-8 and J usage is TRBJ1-1; tentatively, D is TRBD1 (5 bases). The CDR3 length is 14 residues. V was trimmed by 2 bases and J by 0 bases, leaving 7 bases between them. Germline V gene sequence: CDR1 SGHVS, CDR2 FQNEAQ. The CDR3 nucleotides read TGTGCCAGCAGCTTAAACAGGATGAACACTGAAGCTTTCTTT. Translation gives CASSLNRMNTEAFF.

The chain joins TRBV18 to TRBJ1-5; 9 bases are shared with TRBD1. Germline CDR1 and CDR2: KGHSH and LQKENI. The CDR3 runs 15 residues. V lost 6 bases to trimming and J lost 7 bases; unmatched junction nucleotides: 10. The CDR3 nucleotides read TGTGCCAGCTCCCCTGGGACAGGGATAGGACAGCCCCAGCATTTT. The encoded protein is CASSPGTGIGQPQHF.

The chain links TRBV6-5 to TRBJ1-2; possible D gene TRBD1, 5 bases. This CDR3 region has 12 residues. The V end lost 6 bases, the J end lost 5 bases, and 10 bases lay between the germline ends. The germline gives CDR1 MNHEY, CDR2 SVGAGI. CDR3 sequence: CASRGGVYGYTF. DNA of the CDR3: TGTGCCAGCAGGGGGGGGGTATATGGCTACACCTTC.

The chain joins TRBV7-8 to TRBJ1-4; 7 nucleotides line up with TRBD1. Germline V gene lookup returns CDR1 SGHVS and CDR2 FQNEAQ. This CDR3 has 15 residues. Trimming cost V 5 bases and J 3 bases; bases outside gene matches: 6. The CDR3 nucleotides read TGTGCCAGCAGCAGAGAGGGGGCGCCTAATGAAAAACTGTTTTTT. It is translated as CASSREGAPNEKLFF.

The chain employs TRBV18 and TRBJ1-5; no clear D gene. The CDR3 has 14 residues. Germline V gene sequence: CDR1 KGHSH, CDR2 LQKENI. The V end was cut by 1 base, the J end by 7 bases, with 11 bases between. The CDR3 DNA reads as TGTGCCAGCTCACCACAGCAGGCACCCCAGCCCCAGCATTTT. The encoded protein is CASSPQQAPQPQHF.

This clone was seen only once. This chain joins TRBV18 and TRBJ2-2; 10 nucleotides line up with TRBD2. V shed 3 bases and J 4 bases; nucleotides not matched to a gene: 8. Germline V CDR1 and CDR2: KGHSH, LQKENI. The CDR3 length is 17 residues. The CDR3 nucleotides read TGTGCCAGCTCACCCCTCTTAGCGGGGGGCGCCACCGGGGAGCTGTTTTTT. It is translated as CASSPLLAGGATGELFF.

CDR3 loop: CASSYSRGGTGRGYTF. The CDR3 DNA reads TGTGCCAGCAGTTACTCGAGGGGTGGGACAGGTCGTGGCTACACCTTC. The chain has TRBV6-5 and TRBJ1-2; 8 bases align to TRBD1. J lost 7 bases, V lost 0 bases, and 10 bases had no gene match. The CDR3 loop spans 16 amino acids. Germline assignment: CDR1 MNHEY and CDR2 SVGAGI.

This chain connects TRBV4-1 to TRBJ2-7; TRBD2 is a possible D gene (5 bases). Germline V gene sequence: CDR1 MGHRA, CDR2 YSYEKL. There are 21 residues in the CDR3. V lost 0 bases to trimming and J lost 4 bases, with 31 bases between them. DNA of the CDR3: TGCGCCAGCAGCCAAGAGCCCGTAAGGTCTTCCGGGGTCGGGGTGGCATACGAGCAGTACTTC. This codes for CASSQEPVRSSGVGVAYEQYF.

This chain connects TRBV11-2 to TRBJ1-5; D is ambiguous. CDR1 is SGHAT, CDR2 FQNNGV, per germline. V was clipped by 8 bases and J by 0 bases, with 11 bases between them. This CDR3 comprises 14 residues. DNA of the CDR3: TGTGCCAGCGCGGCGGGAAATAGCAATCAGCCCCAGCATTTT. This encodes CASAAGNSNQPQHF.

The rearrangement uses TRBV6-2 or TRBV6-3 and TRBJ2-7; TRBD1 matches at 10 bases. V was clipped by 2 bases and J by 4 bases; unmatched bases: 8. Germline V lookup: CDR1 MNHEY, CDR2 SVGEGT. The CDR3 is made up of 16 amino acids. CDR3 region: CASSYPGQGEWYEQYF. CDR3 sequence (DNA): TGTGCCAGCAGTTACCCCGGACAGGGGGAATGGTACGAGCAGTACTTC.

The CDR3: CASSIEYRVIGSNQPQHF. In nucleotides, the CDR3 is TGTGCCAGTAGTATAGAATACAGGGTCATCGGTAGCAATCAGCCCCAGCATTTT. The chain combines TRBV19 with TRBJ1-5, with TRBD1 as a possible D gene (6 bases). The V and J ends lost 0 bases and 0 bases respectively, with 15 bases between them. Germline V gene lookup returns CDR1 LNHDA and CDR2 SQIVND (reference sequence). This CDR3 comprises 18 residues.

The chain recombines TRBV30 with TRBJ2-7; D may be TRBD2 (5 bases). V was trimmed by 0 bases and J by 3 bases, leaving 6 bases between them. The germline gives CDR1 GTSNPN, CDR2 SVGIG (reference sequence). The CDR3 is made up of 12 amino acids. The CDR3 reads CAWSVGLYEQYF. As DNA, the CDR3 is TGTGCCTGGAGTGTAGGACTCTACGAGCAGTACTTC.

The chain carries TRBV30 and TRBJ1-2; 9 nucleotides agree with TRBD1. This CDR3 has 17 residues. Germline V gene lookup returns CDR1 GTSNPN and CDR2 SVGIG (reference sequence). The V gene end was trimmed by 7 bases and the J gene end by 1 base; junction bases not matched to a gene: 16. CDR3 sequence: CAFRTGAFVNLNYGYTF. CDR3 nucleotides: TGTGCCTTCCGGACAGGGGCTTTTGTCAACCTTAACTATGGCTACACCTTC.